This T cell receptor (beta chain) derives from a study of cytomegalovirus exposure and HLA in healthy donors. PCR used 60 Vbeta primers and 13 Jbeta primers. The assay was immunoSEQ multiplex PCR, and TCRdb's table has in-frame clones only and misses some. Counted here are some 150,000 clones, about 10% occurring once; the ten biggest clones make up 6.5% to 9%. V lost 8 bases and J lost 1, with 15 bases in between. The CDR3 totals 14 residues. Germline CDR1 SGHRS, CDR2 YFSETQ. Study-wide results and caveats: Indistinguishable V segments such as TRBV6-2 and TRBV6-3 were excluded.

Regarding this clone: What it recognizes is unknown.

This chain connects TRBV5-1 to TRBJ1-1; tentatively, D is TRBD1 (5 bases). The TCR was taken from a woman aged 40 to 50 in good health and CMV-seropositive. Sequencing was performed on PBMCs. The CDR3 reads CASEAGKGNTEAFF. In DNA, the CDR3 is TGCGCCAGTGAGGCAGGGAAAGGGAACACTGAAGCTTTCTTT.